Sequencing of this T cell receptor (beta chain) was carried out in a study of T cell clonality in common variable immunodeficiency. The data were produced by immunoSEQ multiplex PCR, yet TCRdb's version contains in-frame clones alone and is incomplete. The sample was found to contain tens of thousands of clones, and every one recurs. Germline CDR1 is SGHRS and CDR2 is YFSETQ. The V and J ends lost 4 bases and 2 bases, in that order; junction bases with no gene match: 9. This CDR3 comprises 17 residues. This clone was counted ten times or more. Sequencing ends 3 residues short of the CDR3 end; the germline J gene provides the rest.

The clonotype was recovered from a person between 18 and 75 years old in good health. The J gene is TRBJ1-2, the V gene TRBV5-1; TRBD1 agrees at 12 bases. What was sequenced was peripheral blood mononuclear cells. The CDR3 region is CASSLTTGTGGNYGYTF. The CDR3 bases that were read are TGCGCCAGCAGCCTAACAACCGGGACAGGGGGCAACTATGGC.